This T cell receptor (beta chain) comes out of a study of CD8 T cells in ankylosing spondylitis. The table lists this clonotype with many counts. Its antigen is undetermined. V lost 1 base, J lost 2 bases, and 9 bases lay in between. Looked up from germline, CDR1 is DFQATT and CDR2 is SNEGSKA (reference sequence). The CDR3 extends over 13 amino acids. Each TCR beta library was made by quantitative 5'-RACE that incorporated molecular barcodes. Each CDR3 protein is one row after TCRdb ran MiXCR on the 5' RACE reads. The sample comprises 750,000 to 850,000 distinct CDR3 sequences, 10% to 15% of which are singletons, and under 0.6% rests with the top ten. Overall study findings and caveats: Within ankylosing spondylitis blood, a TCR beta motif made up of eight highly homologous variants appeared to be characteristic. According to the report, clones linked to the disease were significantly enriched in matched synovial fluid samples taken from ankylosing spondylitis patients.

The receptor's source is a male donor with ankylosing spondylitis. The chain recombines TRBV20-1 with TRBJ2-7; the D gene is possibly TRBD2 (6 bases). What was sequenced was blood, either unsorted or a sorted T cell fraction (not recorded which). The CDR3 DNA is TGCAGTGCTAGAGGCGGGGCGCCCTACGAGCAGTACTTC. Translated, it gives CSARGGAPYEQYF.